This note documents a single T cell receptor beta chain sequence. Per the germline V gene, CDR1 is SGHNT and CDR2 is YYREEE (reference sequence). The germline V and J ends were trimmed by 2 bases and 6 bases, with 15 bases remaining between them. CDR3 length: 14 amino acids. This specimen belongs to a study of T cell clonotyping in hematopoietic cell transplantation. The repertoire was sequenced with immunoSEQ multiplex PCR; TCRdb's copy has only in-frame clones and lacks some. The sample records about 8,400 clones, about 88% being singletons. The receptor comes from a male patient between 55 and 70 years old who had an allogeneic stem cell transplant from a related donor, so the T cells may come from the graft donor. Some clones in this sample may be carry-over from other donors' samples. The gene calls are TRBV5-4 and TRBJ2-7; D not certain. Material: peripheral blood mononuclear cells, obtained at the time of graft-versus-host disease after allogeneic stem cell transplant. The CDR3 loop reads CASSFRGTSAEQYF. For the CDR3, the DNA is TGTGCCAGCAGCTTTCGAGGTACGAGCGCCGAGCAGTACTTC.